These 8 T cell receptor beta chains were sequenced from one sample in a study of Graves' ophthalmopathy and Graves' hyperthyroidism. The TCR beta CDR3 regions underwent amplification from RNA transcripts. The authors performed first-round RT-PCR with HTBI primers and then a second-round multiplex PCR. In TCRdb, the multiplex PCR reads were re-called with MiXCR into one record per CDR3 protein. Of 450,000 to 600,000 distinct CDR3 sequences in the sample, 39% were seen once. The specimen sequenced was peripheral blood or thyroid tissue (not recorded which). These receptors all stem from an adult man with Graves' hyperthyroidism.

The chain recombines TRBV29-1 with TRBJ1-1, with no clear D. Trimming pared 0 bases from V and 0 bases from J, leaving 8 bases between. The germline V gene has CDR1 SQVTM and CDR2 ANQGSEA. This CDR3 contains 14 residues. This chain's CDR3 is CSVEEGRLNTEAFF. Here the CDR3 DNA reads TGCAGCGTTGAAGAGGGTAGGCTGAACACTGAAGCTTTCTTT.

This sequence joins TRBV7-9 and TRBJ2-7; D gene unclear. The DNA matches TRBJ2-1 better at its end, which makes the J call doubtful. The CDR3 runs 14 residues. Germline loops: CDR1 SEHNR, CDR2 FQNEAQ (reference sequence). This chain's CDR3 is CASSLPSARNEQFF. The CDR3 DNA reads as TGTGCCAGCAGCTTACCCAGCGCTCGCAATGAGCAGTTCTTC.

Of note for this clonotype: The junction shows a germline mismatch at one end, possibly a read error. V gene TRBV10-3 combines with J gene TRBJ2-2, with 9 bases matching TRBD2. This CDR3 region has 14 residues. CDR1 is ENHRY and CDR2 is SYGVKD in the germline V gene. The CDR3 DNA sequence: TGTGCCAGCAGTTGGACTAGCGAGGACGGGGGGCTGTTTTTT. Translation: CASSWTSEDGGLFF.

V gene TRBV7-2 combines with J gene TRBJ1-1, with D unresolved. CDR3 size: 8 residues. The germline V gene encodes CDR1 SGHTA and CDR2 FQGNSA. Trimming shortened V by 0 bases and J by 13 bases, and 0 bases separated the two germline ends. The CDR3 coding sequence is TGTGCCAGCAGCTTAGCTTTCTTT. It translates to CASSLAFF.

V is TRBV5-4 and J is TRBJ2-3; 11 nucleotides agree with TRBD2. CDR1 and CDR2 from the germline V gene are SGHNT and YYREEE (reference sequence). V dropped 4 bases and J dropped 2; count of bases not matched to a gene: 3. The CDR3 contains 15 residues. DNA for the CDR3: TGTGCCAGCAGCACGGGACTAGCGGACACAGATACGCAGTATTTT. Protein product: CASSTGLADTDTQYF.

This clonotype came up a few times. The gene calls are TRBV30 and TRBJ1-1, with D tentatively TRBD1 (5 bases). The CDR3 has 14 amino acids. The germline V gene has CDR1 GTSNPN and CDR2 SVGIG (reference sequence). The ends were cut back, 2 bases at V and 5 bases at J, with 15 bases in the middle. The CDR3 sequence is CAWSLGGTVTEAFF. In DNA form, the CDR3 reads TGTGCCTGGAGTCTTGGGGGTACGGTTACTGAAGCTTTCTTT.

This clonotype occurred many times. This sequence joins TRBV5-6 and TRBJ1-1, with TRBD1 as a possible D gene (6 bases). V lost 5 bases to trimming and J lost 0 bases, with 17 bases between them. The CDR3 loop spans 16 amino acids. Germline V gene sequence: CDR1 SGHDT, CDR2 YYEEEE. The CDR3: CASSRRTAVMNTEAFF. CDR3 nucleotides: TGTGCCAGCAGTAGGAGGACAGCTGTAATGAACACTGAAGCTTTCTTT. The full variable domain, in which reference TRBV5-6 and TRBJ1-1 provide the parts outside the CDR3, is DAGVTQSPTHLIKTRGQQVTLRCSPKSGHDTVSWYQQALGQGPQFIFQYYEEEERQRGNFPDRFSGHQFPNYSSELNVNALLLGDSALYLCASSRRTAVMNTEAFFGQGTRLTVV.

The chain uses TRBV20-1 and TRBJ2-5; D might be TRBD1 (7 bases). Germline CDR1 reads DFQATT; CDR2 reads SNEGSKA (reference sequence). The CDR3 loop spans 11 amino acids. Between the trimmed V and J ends, which lost 3 bases and 11 bases, there was a span of 13 bases. CDR3 amino acids: CSASFQGGQYF. The CDR3 DNA reads TGCAGTGCTAGTTTTCAGGGGGGTCAGTACTTC.